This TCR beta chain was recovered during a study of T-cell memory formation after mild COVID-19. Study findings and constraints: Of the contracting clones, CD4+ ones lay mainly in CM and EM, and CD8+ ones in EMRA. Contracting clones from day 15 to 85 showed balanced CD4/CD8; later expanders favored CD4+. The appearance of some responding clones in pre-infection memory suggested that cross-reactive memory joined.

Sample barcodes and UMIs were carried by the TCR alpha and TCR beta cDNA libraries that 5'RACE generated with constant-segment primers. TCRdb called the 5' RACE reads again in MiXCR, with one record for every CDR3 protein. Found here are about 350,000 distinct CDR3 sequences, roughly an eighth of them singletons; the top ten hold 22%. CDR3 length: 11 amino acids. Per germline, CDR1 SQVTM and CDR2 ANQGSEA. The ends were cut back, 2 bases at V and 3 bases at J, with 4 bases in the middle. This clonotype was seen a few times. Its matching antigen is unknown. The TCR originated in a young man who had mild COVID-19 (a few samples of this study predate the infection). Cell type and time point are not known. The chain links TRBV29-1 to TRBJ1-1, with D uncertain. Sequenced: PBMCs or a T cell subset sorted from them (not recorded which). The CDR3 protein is CSVEIYTEAFF. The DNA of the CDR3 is TGCAGCGTTGAAATCTACACTGAAGCTTTCTTT.